This is a list of T cell receptor beta chains from one sample in a study of regulatory T cells in long-lasting Graves disease. Each CDR3 protein gets one entry after TCRdb re-called the multiplex PCR reads with MiXCR. The table lists roughly 470,000 distinct CDR3 sequences, 20% of them singletons. The sequencing here drew on peripheral blood mononuclear cells (PBMCs), taken when the disease was refractory, from a patient treated with antithyroid drugs. The receptors here all came from a female donor with Graves disease. The CDR3 runs from the conserved cysteine through the conserved F or W. The D gene is left open where the match is weak. Expanded clones get a size class; other rows say once, few or many, or leave the size out.

TRBJ2-3,TRBV7-2,few,TRBD2,TGTGCCAGCAGCTTAGGAGGGGTAGCGGGAGCTGTAGATACGCAGTATTTT,CASSLGGVAGAVDTQYF
TRBJ2-5,TRBV7-8,many,-,TGTGCCAGCAGCTTATTTGGGGGGCAAGGAGAGACCCAGTACTTC,CASSLFGGQGETQYF
TRBJ1-2,TRBV12-3/TRBV12-4,-,TRBD1,TGTGCCAGCAGTTTAGCGACAGGGGACTATGGCTACACCTTC,CASSLATGDYGYTF
TRBJ2-1,TRBV20-1,many,TRBD2,TGCAGTGCCGGACTAGCGGTAGAATACAATGAGCAGTTCTTC,CSAGLAVEYNEQFF
TRBJ2-3,TRBV11-2,-,-,TGTGCCAGCAGCTTACTTCGGGCAGATCTAAGTCAAGAAACGCAGTATTTT,CASSLLRADLSQETQYF
TRBJ1-1,TRBV6-1,few,TRBD1,TGTGCCAGCAGTCCGGACAGGGGGCGTACTGAAGCTTTCTTT,CASSPDRGRTEAFF
TRBJ2-2,TRBV11-2,many,TRBD1,TGTGCCAGCAGCCCTCGGGACAGCCCTACCGGGGAGCTGTTTTTT,CASSPRDSPTGELFF
TRBJ1-2,TRBV2,many,TRBD1,TGTGCCAGAACTTTAAACAATAAACAGGGGCAAGGCTACACCTTC,CARTLNNKQGQGYTF
TRBJ2-7,TRBV6-1,many,TRBD1,TGTGCCACGGACAGGGTTTACGAGCAGTACTTC,CATDRVYEQYF
TRBJ2-2,TRBV18,-,TRBD2,TGTGCCAGCTCACTGAGTAGCGGGACGAACACCGGGGAGCTGTTTTTT,CASSLSSGTNTGELFF
TRBJ2-7,TRBV7-3,many,-,TGTGCCAGCAGCTTATTTGGCTTGGGCTACGAGCAGTACTTC,CASSLFGLGYEQYF
TRBJ1-5,TRBV6-1,many,-,TGTGCCAGTAAGACAGACCCCAATCAGCCCCAGCATTTT,CASKTDPNQPQHF
TRBJ2-7,TRBV7-9,few,TRBD2,TGTGCCAGCAGCCCGATAGCGGGAGAAGACGAGCAGTACTTC,CASSPIAGEDEQYF
TRBJ2-7,TRBV6-1,many,TRBD2,TGTGCCAGCAGGGGCAATCAACTAGCGGGGGGCTTGAACGAGCAGTACTTC,CASRGNQLAGGLNEQYF
TRBJ2-7,TRBV7-9,-,TRBD2,TGTGCCAGCAGCCACCATATGGGACTAGTCTCCTACGAGCAGTACTTC,CASSHHMGLVSYEQYF
TRBJ1-1,TRBV28,many,-,TGTGCCAGCAGTGGCAGGGCATCAGACACTGAAGCTTTCTTT,CASSGRASDTEAFF
TRBJ2-7,TRBV15,few,TRBD2,TGTGCCACTGGGGAAACTAGCGGTACCTACGAGCAGTACTTC,CATGETSGTYEQYF